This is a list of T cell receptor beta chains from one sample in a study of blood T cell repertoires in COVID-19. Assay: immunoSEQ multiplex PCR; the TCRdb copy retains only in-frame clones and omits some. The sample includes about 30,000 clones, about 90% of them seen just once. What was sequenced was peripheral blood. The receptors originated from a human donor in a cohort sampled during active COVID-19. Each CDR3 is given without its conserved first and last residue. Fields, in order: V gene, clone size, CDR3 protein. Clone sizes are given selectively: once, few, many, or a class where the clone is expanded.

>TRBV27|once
ASQPTFLGQGGNEQF
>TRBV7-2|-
ASSGVQGPSSYNEQF
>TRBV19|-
ASSIRAGVAETQY
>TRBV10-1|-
ASKGQGNTEAF
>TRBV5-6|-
ASSLGTPGELF
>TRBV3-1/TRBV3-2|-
ASSQVLQPQSSGNTIY
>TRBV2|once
ASSGGLAGPLGTQY
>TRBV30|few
AWRGPGEVETQY
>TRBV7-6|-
ASSQPGLPRANEQF
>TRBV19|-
ASSISEGERAEAF
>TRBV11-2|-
ASSLQWAEAGSYNSPLH
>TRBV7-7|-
ASSSMPLAGGQETQY
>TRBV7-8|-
ASSLDRTFQETQY
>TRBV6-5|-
ASSYVGGKETQY
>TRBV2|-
ASNQQGITGELF
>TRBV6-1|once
ASSVGPQGLQETQY
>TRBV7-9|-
ASSTQVVNGYT
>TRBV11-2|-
ASSGQGEVHYGYT
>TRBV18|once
ASSRTGVSNQPQH
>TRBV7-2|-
ASSFDRFNEQF
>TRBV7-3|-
ASSFQGTGTDTQY
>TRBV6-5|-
ASSPDRARNSPLH
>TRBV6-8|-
ASSYYRTQGDMNTEAF
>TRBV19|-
ASSGTGQETQY
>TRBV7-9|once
ASSLQGRSGNTIY
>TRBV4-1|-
ASSRGSGGATDTQY
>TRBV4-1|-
ASSRGQGTATNEKLF
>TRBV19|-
ASSPRTGGYTNYGYT
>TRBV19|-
ASSIDHGQGGNNEQF
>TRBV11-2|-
ASSSFGGGYPAYEQY